The clone carrying this T cell receptor (beta chain) was recorded only once. Its antigen is unknown. This table comes from immunoSEQ multiplex PCR, and its TCRdb copy is limited to in-frame clones, with some not included. The table lists roughly 120,000 clones, less than 90% of them singletons, with 6.5% to 9% in the top ten. Healthy donors had no documented immune events, such as infections, while sampled. V was cut by 4 bases and J by 6 bases, with 15 bases left in between. Germline loops: CDR1 SGHNT, CDR2 YENEEA. The CDR3 extends over 15 amino acids. This entry is derived from a study of identifying expanded T cells in peripheral blood. The study, taken as a whole, reports: Differentially abundant clones: roughly 1.2 between replicates, 16.4 at about 13 days, approximately 18 at four. Across healthy donors, higher total template counts meant significantly greater approximately two-week count variance.

Input material: blood. The receptor's source is a person aged 18 to 75 in good health. The V gene is TRBV11-3, the J gene TRBJ2-2; D remains ambiguous. CDR3 loop: CASSSGSGRAGELFF. The CDR3 bases are TGTGCCAGCAGCTCCGGGTCTGGGCGAGCCGGGGAGCTGTTTTTT. The full variable domain, in which reference TRBV11-3 and TRBJ2-2 provide the parts outside the CDR3, is EAGVVQSPRYKIIEKKQPVAFWCNPISGHNTLYWYLQNLGQGPELLIRYENEEAVDDSQLPKDRFSAERLKGVDSTLKIQPAELGDSAVYLCASSSGSGRAGELFFGEGSRLTVL.